Shown below are 19 T cell receptor beta chains from a single sample sequenced in a study of OX40 agonist ivuxolimab in advanced cancers. Repertoires were generated with immunoSEQ multiplex PCR, while TCRdb's copy carries only in-frame clones and drops some. The sample contains just under 75,000 clones, around nine tenths of which appear only once. The sample was CD4+ or CD8+ T cells sorted from blood, taken in a trial of the OX40 agonist ivuxolimab. These receptors originate from an adult with an advanced solid tumor such as melanoma, head and neck, liver or kidney cancer.

The chain joins TRBV21-1 to TRBJ2-3; the table names TRBD2, a call not compared with the DNA. TRBV21-1 is listed as a pseudogene. The CDR3 has 15 residues. CDR3 sequence reads: CASETSGHDTDTQYF. In DNA, the CDR3 is TGTGCCAGCGAGACTAGCGGACATGACACAGATACGCAGTATTTT.

The chain links TRBV5-5 to TRBJ1-2, with a tentative D call TRBD1 (6 bases). This CDR3 is 14 amino acids long. Trimming shortened V by 3 bases and J by 2 bases, and 11 bases separated the two germline ends. Germline V lookup: CDR1 SGHKS, CDR2 YYEKEE (reference sequence). The CDR3 reads CASSWDKINYGYTF. The CDR3 DNA reads as TGTGCCAGCAGCTGGGACAAGATAAACTATGGCTACACCTTC.

The chain has TRBV4-1 and TRBJ2-1; unclear D gene. The germline gives CDR1 MGHRA, CDR2 YSYEKL. V was cut by 0 bases and J by 2 bases, with 14 bases left in between. The CDR3 loop spans 17 amino acids. The CDR3 DNA reads as TGCGCCAGCAGCCAAGATGGACGGGCCGGGCCCTACAATGAGCAGTTCTTC. Amino acid sequence: CASSQDGRAGPYNEQFF.

The chain recombines TRBV27 with TRBJ2-7; 7 nucleotides agree with TRBD1. Trimming took 8 bases from V and 2 from J; bases not matched to a gene: 6. There are 13 residues in the CDR3. Germline V lookup: CDR1 MNHEY, CDR2 SMNVEV (reference sequence). The CDR3 DNA is TGTGCCAGCGGAAGACAGGGTGCCTACGAGCAGTACTTC. It translates to CASGRQGAYEQYF.

The V call is TRBV7-6, the J call TRBJ2-7; no clear D gene. Germline loops: CDR1 SGHVS, CDR2 FNYEAQ. The CDR3 has 13 amino acids. V was pared by 2 bases and J by 4 bases, with 9 bases between. This CDR3 reads CASSLTTEYEQYF. The CDR3, as DNA: TGTGCCAGCAGCTTAACAACAGAATACGAGCAGTACTTC.

The V call is TRBV7-9, the J call TRBJ1-1, with a tentative D call TRBD1 (6 bases). Trimming took 1 base from V and 3 from J, leaving 12 bases between them. The CDR3 totals 15 residues. Germline V gene data show CDR1 as SEHNR and CDR2 as FQNEAQ (reference sequence). CDR3 protein: CASSLGQGPYTEAFF. As DNA, the CDR3 is TGTGCCAGCAGCTTAGGGCAGGGGCCCTACACTGAAGCTTTCTTT.

This clone was observed a single time. The chain couples TRBV5-6 to TRBJ2-7, with D possibly called TRBD1 or TRBD2 (5 bases each). This CDR3 comprises 15 residues. Per germline, CDR1 SGHDT and CDR2 YYEEEE. V was pared by 0 bases and J by 3 bases, with 13 bases between. Written as DNA, the CDR3 is TGTGCCAGCAGCTTGGCGGGGACCCTAGTCTACGAGCAGTACTTC. This encodes CASSLAGTLVYEQYF. The full variable domain, in which reference TRBV5-6 and TRBJ2-7 provide the parts outside the CDR3, is DAGVTQSPTHLIKTRGQQVTLRCSPKSGHDTVSWYQQALGQGPQFIFQYYEEEERQRGNFPDRFSGHQFPNYSSELNVNALLLGDSALYLCASSLAGTLVYEQYFGPGTRLTVT.

The chain uses TRBV7-8 and TRBJ1-5; no clear D gene. V was pared by 2 bases and J by 7 bases, with 15 bases between. This CDR3 is 15 amino acids long. Germline V gene sequence: CDR1 SGHVS, CDR2 FQNEAQ. The CDR3 here is CASSLTLGMKQPQHF. DNA of the CDR3: TGTGCCAGCAGCTTAACTTTGGGGATGAAACAGCCCCAGCATTTT.

CDR3: CASSKSMGRVADTQYF. CDR3 nucleotide sequence: TGTGCCAGCAGCAAATCTATGGGTAGGGTGGCAGATACGCAGTATTTT. V gene TRBV25-1 combines with J gene TRBJ2-3, with D unclear. V dropped 6 bases and J dropped 4 bases, with 20 bases sitting between them. This CDR3 has 16 amino acids. The germline CDR1 and CDR2 sequences are MGHDK and SYGVNS.

The V gene is TRBV6-4, the J gene TRBJ1-1, with D uncertain. This CDR3 contains 13 residues. Germline V gives CDR1 MRHNA, CDR2 SNTAGT. Trimming cost V 4 bases and J 0 bases, with 6 bases left between them. For the CDR3, the DNA is TGTGCCAGCAGTGCGGATATGAACACTGAAGCTTTCTTT. This sequence encodes CASSADMNTEAFF.

The rearrangement uses TRBV6-6 and TRBJ1-2; 7 nucleotides align to TRBD1. The ends lost 5 bases at V and 5 bases at J; junction bases unmatched: 8. The CDR3 loop spans 14 amino acids. Germline CDR1 reads MNHNY; CDR2 reads SVGAGI (reference sequence). The CDR3 sequence is CASSDQGVWYGYTF. For the CDR3, the DNA is TGTGCCAGCAGTGACCAGGGGGTCTGGTATGGCTACACCTTC.

This clone was counted a single time. The chain couples TRBV7-2 to TRBJ2-1, with D possibly matching TRBD1 (6 bases). CDR1 is SGHTA and CDR2 is FQGNSA in the germline V gene. The length of the CDR3 is 16 residues. The V end was cut by 6 bases, the J end by 3 bases, with 18 bases between. The CDR3 loop is CASRPRGPDHYNEQFF. In DNA form, the CDR3 reads TGTGCCAGCAGACCCAGGGGACCGGACCACTACAATGAGCAGTTCTTC.

The chain recombines TRBV2 with TRBJ2-5; the D gene is possibly TRBD2 (6 bases). V dropped 5 bases and J dropped 1 base, with 8 bases sitting between them. Germline CDR1 and CDR2: SNHLY and FYNNEI. CDR3 size: 13 residues. The DNA of the CDR3 is TGTGCCAGCAGTAGGGACTTCCAAGAGACCCAGTACTTC. This gives the protein CASSRDFQETQYF.

V and J are TRBV18 and TRBJ2-7; 8 bases map to TRBD2. V lost 4 bases to trimming and J lost 5 bases; unmatched junction nucleotides: 10. Germline CDR1 KGHSH, CDR2 LQKENI. CDR3 size: 15 residues. The CDR3 DNA sequence: TGTGCCAGCTCACTCATCGCGGGAGGAAGGGACGAGCAGTACTTC. Its protein is CASSLIAGGRDEQYF.

The rearrangement links TRBV7-2 to TRBJ2-7; TRBD2 matches 15 bases. The CDR3 spans 16 residues. The germline V gene has CDR1 SGHTA and CDR2 FQGNSA. V gave up 5 bases and J gave up 4 bases; unmatched junction bases: 6. CDR3 sequence (DNA): TGTGCCAGCAGCCCACTGGGACTAGCGGGAGGTTACGAGCAGTACTTC. The encoded protein is CASSPLGLAGGYEQYF.

The rearrangement uses TRBV30 and TRBJ2-3; TRBD1 might be the D (6 bases). Germline V gene lookup returns CDR1 GTSNPN and CDR2 SVGIG (reference sequence). CDR3 size: 16 residues. With 0 bases removed from V and 1 base from J, the gap between germline ends came to 14 bases. The CDR3 protein is CAWSVTGGGGTDTQYF. As DNA, the CDR3 is TGTGCCTGGAGTGTTACTGGGGGCGGAGGCACAGATACGCAGTATTTT.

This clone was picked up one time. The J gene is TRBJ2-2, the V gene TRBV7-2; TRBD2 matches at 8 bases. Per the germline V gene, CDR1 is SGHTA and CDR2 is FQGNSA. The CDR3 consists of 17 residues. The V and J ends lost 5 bases and 1 base, in that order; junction bases with no gene match: 9. CDR3 nucleotides: TGTGCCAGCAGCCCCCTCGGGGCGGGAGGGAACACCGGGGAGCTGTTTTTT. Encoded protein: CASSPLGAGGNTGELFF.

The count of this clone is one. This rearrangement joins TRBV15 to TRBJ2-3, with TRBD2 matching over 10 bases. With V trimmed by 1 base and J by 4 bases, 2 bases remained unmatched. The CDR3 has 15 amino acids. Germline V gene lookup returns CDR1 LNHNV and CDR2 YYDKDF (reference sequence). The CDR3 coding sequence is TGTGCCACCAGCAGAGGCCTAGCGGGGGCAGATACGCAGTATTTT. The encoded protein is CATSRGLAGADTQYF.

The chain is built from TRBV7-9 and TRBJ2-3; a possible D gene is TRBD1 (6 bases). The CDR3 contains 16 residues. V was cut by 4 bases and J by 1 base, with 15 bases left in between. Germline V lookup: CDR1 SEHNR, CDR2 FQNEAQ (reference sequence). CDR3 sequence (DNA): TGTGCCAGCAGCTCCACACGTGACAGGCGCACAGATACGCAGTATTTT. It translates to CASSSTRDRRTDTQYF. The entire variable domain, with the rest obtained from reference TRBV7-9 and TRBJ2-3, is as follows: DTGVSQNPRHKITKRGQNVTFRCDPISEHNRLYWYRQTLGQGPEFLTYFQNEAQLEKSRLLSDRFSAERPKGSFSTLEIQRTEQGDSAMYLCASSSTRDRRTDTQYFGPGTRLTVL.